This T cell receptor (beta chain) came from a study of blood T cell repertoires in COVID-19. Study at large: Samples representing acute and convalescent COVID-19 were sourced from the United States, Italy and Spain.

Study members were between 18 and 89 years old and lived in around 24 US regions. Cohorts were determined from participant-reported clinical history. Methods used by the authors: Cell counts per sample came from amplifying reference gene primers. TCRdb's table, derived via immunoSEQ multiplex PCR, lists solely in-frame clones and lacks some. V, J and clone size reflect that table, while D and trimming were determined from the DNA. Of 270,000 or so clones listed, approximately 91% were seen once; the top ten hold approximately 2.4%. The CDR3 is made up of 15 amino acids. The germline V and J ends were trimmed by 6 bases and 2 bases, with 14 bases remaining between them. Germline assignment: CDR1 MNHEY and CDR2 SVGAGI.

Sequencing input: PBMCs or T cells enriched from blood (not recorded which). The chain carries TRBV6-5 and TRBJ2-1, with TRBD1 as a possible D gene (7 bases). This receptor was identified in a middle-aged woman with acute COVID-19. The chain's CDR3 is CASRLQGGPYNEQFF. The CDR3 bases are TGTGCCAGCAGACTCCAGGGGGGCCCCTACAATGAGCAGTTCTTC.